The 4 T cell receptor beta chains presented below share a single source sample, sequenced in a study of blood T cells in healthy people across ages. Combining a sample-barcoded 5' primer with a J-beta primer mix, a second PCR ran for roughly 6 to 12 cycles. TCRdb reprocessed the 5' RACE reads via MiXCR and lists one record per CDR3 protein. Of some 1.8 million distinct CDR3 sequences listed, 35% to 50% are singletons. What was sequenced was blood. These receptors came from a human donor in good health.

This chain's CDR3 is CASSEARPINGYTF. The DNA of the CDR3 is TGTGCCAGCAGTGAAGCTAGACCCATCAATGGCTACACCTTC. The V gene is TRBV6-1, the J gene TRBJ1-2; no clear D. From germline, CDR1 is MNHNS and CDR2 SASEGT. The CDR3 length is 14 residues. Trimming took 0 bases from V and 6 from J, leaving 11 bases between them.

V is TRBV3-1 and J is TRBJ1-2; D unclear. The germline V gene has CDR1 LGHDT and CDR2 YNNKEL (reference sequence). Trimming took 6 bases from V and 4 from J, leaving 18 bases between them. This CDR3 is built from 15 residues. The CDR3 DNA reads TGTGCCAGCAGACCAGATGGTGGGGAGGCCTATGGCTACACCTTC. It specifies CASRPDGGEAYGYTF.

The V call is TRBV19, the J call TRBJ1-6; D is undetermined. The CDR3 consists of 12 residues. CDR1 and CDR2 (germline): LNHDA, SQIVND (reference sequence). Deletions cut 6 bases from V and 7 bases from J, with 7 bases between. The CDR3 loop is CASRILNSPLHF. The CDR3 nucleotides are TGTGCCAGTAGGATCCTCAATTCACCCCTCCACTTT.

This clonotype was observed a handful of times. This chain links TRBV6-1 with TRBJ2-2; D is possibly TRBD2 (6 bases). Germline V CDR1 and CDR2: MNHNS, SASEGT. This CDR3 has 14 residues. V shed 2 bases and J shed 6 bases, with 10 bases lying between them. This chain's CDR3 is CASSEYWGAGELFF. The CDR3, as DNA: TGTGCCAGCAGTGAATATTGGGGGGCCGGGGAGCTGTTTTTT.